This passage covers 28 T cell receptor beta chains from one sample sequenced in a study of blood T cell repertoires in COVID-19. Profiling relied on immunoSEQ multiplex PCR, and the TCRdb table lists in-frame clones only, not all of them. This sample has about 130,000 clones, with roughly 72% found just once. The sequenced material came from peripheral blood. All receptors come from a human donor in a cohort sampled during active COVID-19.

This clone appeared once. CDR3 nucleotides: TGTGCCAGCAGCACCCGGACTAGCCGCACAGATACGCAGTATTTT. Translated: CASSTRTSRTDTQYF. This chain connects TRBV3-1 (or the pseudogene TRBV3-2) to TRBJ2-3; 8 nucleotides agree with TRBD2. V trimming: 5 bases; J trimming: 1 base; junction bases outside the gene matches: 5. The CDR3 is 15 residues long. CDR1 and CDR2 (germline): LGHDT, YNNKEL (reference sequence).

The chain joins TRBV9 to TRBJ2-1, with 9 bases fitting TRBD2. V shed 0 bases and J 0 bases; nucleotides not matched to a gene: 7. Germline V CDR1 and CDR2: SGDLS, YYNGEE. The CDR3 is 18 amino acids. CDR3: CASSVDPSGASSYNEQFF. The CDR3 DNA reads TGTGCCAGCAGCGTAGACCCTAGCGGGGCCAGCTCCTACAATGAGCAGTTCTTC.

The V call is TRBV19, the J call TRBJ2-7, with 8 bases matching TRBD1. The V gene end was trimmed by 5 bases and the J gene end by 1 base; junction bases not matched to a gene: 4. The CDR3 runs 14 residues. Germline V gene data show CDR1 as LNHDA and CDR2 as SQIVND (reference sequence). CDR3 loop: CASSLGQGSYEQYF. The DNA for the CDR3 is TGTGCCAGTAGTTTAGGACAGGGATCCTACGAGCAGTACTTC.

This clone was detected only once. The genes are TRBV3-1 (or the pseudogene TRBV3-2) and TRBJ1-6; 9 positions match TRBD1. Germline V gene sequence: CDR1 LGHDT, CDR2 YNNKEL (reference sequence). Trimming at V came to 3 bases and at J to 3 bases, leaving 3 bases not matched to a gene. This CDR3 region has 16 residues. In DNA, the CDR3 is TGTGCCAGCAGCCACGGGACAGGGCGCTATAATTCACCCCTCCACTTT. Its protein product is CASSHGTGRYNSPLHF.

This rearrangement joins TRBV7-8 to TRBJ2-2; D is ambiguous. Per germline, CDR1 SGHVS and CDR2 FQNEAQ. This CDR3 is 16 amino acids long. The V gene lost 5 bases and the J gene lost 0 bases, with 13 bases spanning the gap. The CDR3 is CASSPLPVANTGELFF. The CDR3 nucleotides are TGTGCCAGCAGCCCCCTACCCGTTGCGAACACCGGGGAGCTGTTTTTT.

The chain joins TRBV29-1 to TRBJ1-2, with 8 bases matching TRBD1. This CDR3 spans 13 amino acids. Germline CDR1 reads SQVTM; CDR2 reads ANQGSEA. With V trimmed by 3 bases and J by 1 base, 1 base remained unmatched. The DNA of the CDR3 is TGCAGCGTTGAGGGACAGGTTAACTATGGCTACACCTTC. This codes for CSVEGQVNYGYTF.

J is TRBJ2-2 and V is TRBV29-1, with TRBD1 matching over 8 bases. Germline V lookup: CDR1 SQVTM, CDR2 ANQGSEA. V gave up 7 bases and J gave up 0 bases; unmatched junction bases: 4. The CDR3 totals 14 residues. The CDR3 reads CSAMDRANTGELFF. In nucleotides, the CDR3 is TGCAGCGCTATGGACAGGGCGAACACCGGGGAGCTGTTTTTT.

The V gene is TRBV20-1, the J gene TRBJ2-1; possibly TRBD2 for D (5 bases). From germline, CDR1 is DFQATT and CDR2 SNEGSKA (reference sequence). This CDR3 has 11 residues. In DNA, the CDR3 is TGCAGCGTCCGGGACTACAATGAGCAGTTCTTC. Translation gives CSVRDYNEQFF.

The chain combines TRBV10-2 with TRBJ2-6, with D tentatively TRBD1 (5 bases). This CDR3 contains 15 residues. The germline V gene has CDR1 WSHSY and CDR2 SAAADI. The V end lost 10 bases, the J end lost 2 bases, and 15 bases lay between the germline ends. The CDR3 coding sequence is TGCGCCACCTCCCTACCAGGGACTGGGGCCAACGTCCTGACTTTC. Translating it yields CATSLPGTGANVLTF.

This chain links TRBV6-4 with TRBJ1-2; D gene uncertain. Deletions cut 1 base from V and 7 bases from J, with 13 bases between. The length of the CDR3 is 14 residues. Germline CDR1 MRHNA, CDR2 SNTAGT. As DNA, the CDR3 is TGTGCCAGCAGTGACTTCAGTGGAGCCGGTGGCTACACCTTC. Amino acid sequence: CASSDFSGAGGYTF.

V is TRBV30 and J is TRBJ1-2; the D gene is possibly TRBD1 (5 bases). This CDR3 comprises 11 residues. V gave up 1 base and J gave up 14 bases, with 14 bases separating them. Germline-derived CDR1 and CDR2 are GTSNPN and SVGIG (reference sequence). As DNA, the CDR3 is TGTGCCTGGAGTGGTGGACAACCGTGGACCTTC. It is translated as CAWSGGQPWTF.

The genes are TRBV12-1 and TRBJ1-6; the table calls TRBD1, which could not be checked here. TRBV12-1 is a documented pseudogene. The CDR3 runs 23 residues. The CDR3 DNA follows: TGTGCCAGCAGCCAAACAGGGCGACGGACGTTTAAATTCACCCCTCCAGGAAATTCACCCCTCCACTTT. Protein: CASSQTGRRTFKFTPPGNSPLHF.

This clone was observed a few times. The V gene is TRBV27, the J gene TRBJ2-7, with D perhaps TRBD1 (7 bases). The CDR3 has 14 amino acids. V was shortened by 6 bases and J by 5 bases, with 17 bases between the two germline ends. The V gene's germline CDR1 is MNHEY and CDR2 SMNVEV (reference sequence). The CDR3 bases are TGTGCCAGCAGCTCGCGGGACAGTATCAACGAGCAGTACTTC. This codes for CASSSRDSINEQYF.

The chain uses TRBV11-2 and TRBJ1-1; D call uncertain. Trimming left V 1 base short and J 6 bases short, with 9 bases between. Germline V lookup: CDR1 SGHAT, CDR2 FQNNGV. This CDR3 comprises 13 residues. In DNA form, the CDR3 reads TGTGCCAGCAGCTTAGCGGGGTACCCTGAAGCTTTCTTT. Residues: CASSLAGYPEAFF.

The CDR3 protein is CASSERQVSSSYNEQFF. The CDR3 DNA is TGTGCCAGCAGTGAGCGACAGGTCTCAAGCTCCTACAATGAGCAGTTCTTC. This sequence joins TRBV27 and TRBJ2-1, with D perhaps matching TRBD1 (6 bases). This CDR3 is built from 17 residues. CDR1 is MNHEY, CDR2 SMNVEV, per germline (reference sequence). V was cut by 5 bases and J by 0 bases, with 17 bases left in between.

The V and J genes are TRBV11-2 and TRBJ2-1; possible D gene TRBD2, 5 bases. CDR3 size: 14 residues. Germline V gives CDR1 SGHAT, CDR2 FQNNGV. Trimming removed 6 bases from V and 4 bases from J, with 13 bases in between. CDR3 coding DNA: TGTGCCAGCAGTGGTTCCGGGGTATACAATGAGCAGTTCTTC. It codes for CASSGSGVYNEQFF.

The chain employs TRBV23-1 and TRBJ2-5, with unresolved D. TRBV23-1 is labeled an ORF, and its function is uncertain. CDR3 size: 14 residues. Trimming cost V 6 bases and J 3 bases, with 14 bases left between them. CDR3 protein: CASSQARKEETQYF. The DNA of the CDR3 is TGCGCCAGCAGCCAGGCCAGGAAAGAAGAGACCCAGTACTTC.

The chain carries TRBV5-4 and TRBJ1-6; D is ambiguous. This CDR3 is 18 amino acids long. The V end was cut by 4 bases, the J end by 0 bases, with 17 bases between. Germline V gene data show CDR1 as SGHNT and CDR2 as YYREEE (reference sequence). This CDR3 is CASSPTPRLHSYNSPLHF. CDR3 DNA sequence: TGTGCCAGCAGCCCGACCCCGAGGTTGCACTCCTATAATTCACCCCTCCACTTT. The variable domain in full, completed from reference TRBV5-4 and TRBJ1-6, reads ETGVTQSPTHLIKTRGQQVTLRCSSQSGHNTVSWYQQALGQGPQFIFQYYREEENGRGNFPPRFSGLQFPNYSSELNVNALELDDSALYLCASSPTPRLHSYNSPLHFGNGTRLTVT.

A single count supports this clone. V gene TRBV19 combines with J gene TRBJ1-2; 7 positions agree with TRBD1. V trimming: 9 bases; J trimming: 5 bases; junction bases outside the gene matches: 6. The CDR3 is 12 residues long. Germline CDR1 LNHDA, CDR2 SQIVND (reference sequence). CDR3 amino acids: CASWDSGYGYTF. CDR3 coding DNA: TGTGCCAGCTGGGACAGTGGATATGGCTACACCTTC.

The chain has TRBV4-1 and TRBJ2-2; 7 nucleotides match TRBD2. This CDR3 is built from 18 residues. The trim removed 3 bases at V and 9 bases at J, leaving 19 bases unmatched. The V gene's germline CDR1 is MGHRA and CDR2 YSYEKL. In nucleotides, the CDR3 is TGCGCCAGCAGCCATCCAACAGGAGGACTAGAGAATATGAGGGAGCTGTTTTTT. Its protein product is CASSHPTGGLENMRELFF.

CDR3 protein: CASTTQGVSNQPQHF. In nucleotides, the CDR3 is TGTGCCAGCACAACCCAGGGGGTGAGCAATCAGCCCCAGCATTTT. The chain uses TRBV2 and TRBJ1-5, with 7 bases fitting TRBD1. V was clipped by 7 bases and J by 1 base; unmatched bases: 7. This CDR3 comprises 15 residues. Germline V lookup: CDR1 SNHLY, CDR2 FYNNEI.

The gene calls are TRBV6-5 and TRBJ1-2, with TRBD1 matching 11 bases. After removal of 6 bases from V and 4 bases from J, the junction contained 7 bases not matched to a gene. The length of the CDR3 is 15 residues. Germline V lookup: CDR1 MNHEY, CDR2 SVGAGI. CDR3 amino acids: CASRTPGTGGYGYTF. CDR3 nucleotide sequence: TGTGCCAGCAGAACCCCCGGGACAGGGGGCTATGGCTACACCTTC.

This chain uses TRBV25-1 with TRBJ1-5; the match to TRBD1 covers 8 bases. The CDR3 is made up of 14 amino acids. Germline CDR1 and CDR2: MGHDK and SYGVNS. The V and J ends lost 8 bases and 2 bases, in that order; junction bases with no gene match: 5. CDR3 region: CASRSGQGNQPQHF. The CDR3 nucleotides read TGTGCCAGCCGATCGGGACAGGGCAATCAGCCCCAGCATTTT.

V gene TRBV3-1 (or the pseudogene TRBV3-2) combines with J gene TRBJ2-2, with D perhaps matching TRBD1 (6 bases). The CDR3 spans 16 residues. Deletions cut 5 bases from V and 4 bases from J, with 17 bases between. Germline V lookup: CDR1 LGHDT, CDR2 YNNKEL (reference sequence). In nucleotides, the CDR3 is TGTGCCAGCAGCGCGATTAACAGGGATCCCACCGGGGAGCTGTTTTTT. Protein product: CASSAINRDPTGELFF.

The V and J genes are TRBV6-5 and TRBJ1-5, with D perhaps TRBD1 (5 bases). The CDR3 covers 13 residues. CDR1 is MNHEY, CDR2 SVGAGI, per germline. V dropped 4 bases and J dropped 2 bases, with 6 bases sitting between them. CDR3 DNA: TGTGCCAGCAGTTGGGGGGGCAATCAGCCCCAGCATTTT. Its protein product is CASSWGGNQPQHF.

V usage is TRBV30 and J usage is TRBJ1-6; no definite D call. The CDR3 extends over 17 amino acids. V lost 4 bases and J 4 bases, leaving 20 bases between the germline ends. Per germline, CDR1 GTSNPN and CDR2 SVGIG (reference sequence). In DNA form, the CDR3 reads TGTGCCTGGACAAGTCCCTTCCCCGGGGATTATAATTCACCCCTCCACTTT. It translates to CAWTSPFPGDYNSPLHF. Combining the CDR3 with reference TRBV30 and TRBJ1-6 gives the whole variable domain SQTIHQWPATLVQPVGSPLSLECTVEGTSNPNLYWYRQAAGRGLQLLFYSVGIGQISSEVPQNLSASRPQDRQFILSSKKLLLSDSGFYLCAWTSPFPGDYNSPLHFGNGTRLTVT.

The V call is TRBV6-2 or TRBV6-3, the J call TRBJ1-1; D is possibly TRBD1 (6 bases). V shed 2 bases and J shed 0 bases, with 19 bases lying between them. This CDR3 is built from 18 residues. Germline V gene data show CDR1 as MNHEY and CDR2 as SVGEGT. CDR3 DNA: TGTGCCAGCAGTTACAGAACAGGGTACCGGTCCTTGAACACTGAAGCTTTCTTT. Translated, it gives CASSYRTGYRSLNTEAFF.

There are a few counts of this clone. The CDR3 region is CASSQPDGTPQGDTQYF. The CDR3, as DNA: TGTGCCAGCAGCCAGCCCGACGGGACTCCCCAGGGTGATACGCAGTATTTT. This sequence joins TRBV14 and TRBJ2-3; maybe TRBD2 (6 bases). Germline V gene lookup returns CDR1 SGHDN and CDR2 FVKESK. The CDR3 loop spans 17 amino acids. Trimming left V 3 bases short and J 6 bases short, with 22 bases between.